A few counts support the clone carrying this T cell receptor (beta chain). Its specificity is unknown. The sample is drawn from a study of cytomegalovirus exposure and HLA in healthy donors. Study results and limitations: Later analysis associated a missense DCLRE1C variant with TCR beta V- and J-gene trimming. The authors listed over 150 TCR beta chains as cytomegalovirus-associated. Relative to the roughly 690-donor mean, N-insertions were reportedly fewer in an Asian-associated ancestry cluster in a later analysis.

PCR primers comprised 60 Vbeta and 13 Jbeta primers. Assay used: immunoSEQ multiplex PCR; TCRdb lists only in-frame clones, some missing. The table records 180,000 or so clones, roughly 77% of them present only once. This receptor was taken from a woman in her 30s in good health and CMV-seropositive. The material sequenced was PBMCs.

The CDR3 loop reads CASSQDPGAGELFF. Here the CDR3 DNA reads TGTGCCAGCAGCCAAGATCCAGGGGCCGGGGAGCTGTTTTTT. The chain couples TRBV4-2 to TRBJ2-2, with a possible D match to TRBD1 (6 bases). Germline values: CDR1 LGHNA, CDR2 YNFKEQ. This CDR3 is 14 amino acids long. V dropped 0 bases and J dropped 6 bases, with 8 bases sitting between them.